These T cell receptor beta chains were read from a single sample in a study of early T cells in non-severe SARS-CoV-2 infection. TCRdb itself ran the 5' RACE reads through MiXCR, one entry per CDR3 protein. The repertoire has about 75,000 distinct CDR3 sequences, approximately 10% of them found once; the top ten carry about 11%. This material consisted of whole blood, taken at baseline. The receptors were gathered from an adult who was a healthcare worker with PCR-confirmed SARS-CoV-2 infection or an uninfected control (not recorded which). Each CDR3 is given with its conserved first and last residue. Fields, in order: clone size, J gene, V gene, D gene, CDR3 DNA, CDR3 protein. The D gene is left open where the match is weak. Only part of the rows carry a size: once, few, many, or a class if the clone is expanded.

>-|TRBJ2-5|TRBV21-1|-
TGTGCCAGCAGCAAAGATTCCAGAGAGACCCAGTACTTC
CASSKDSRETQYF
>few|TRBJ1-2|TRBV7-7|TRBD1
TGTGCCAGCAGCTTGATTACCTGGACAGGGCCGGGGTATGGCTACACCTTC
CASSLITWTGPGYGYTF
>few|TRBJ1-2|TRBV2|-
TGTGCCAGCCGGAGAGGGTCTAACTATGGCTACACCTTC
CASRRGSNYGYTF
>-|TRBJ2-5|TRBV7-9|-
TGTGCCAGCAGAACCGGGTCAGAGGAGACCCAGTACTTC
CASRTGSEETQYF
>few|TRBJ2-5|TRBV18|-
TGTGCCAGCTCACCACCGGGGGAAGAGCCCCAGTACTTC
CASSPPGEEPQYF
>-|TRBJ2-7|TRBV29-1|TRBD1
TGCAGCGTCTCCGCCTATCGGGACAAGTTTTGGGCAGGGGGCTACGAGCAGTACTTC
CSVSAYRDKFWAGGYEQYF
>many|TRBJ2-2|TRBV10-2|TRBD1
TGCGCCAGCAGTGAGTCGGGGACAGTCGGGGCGAACACCGGGGAGCTGTTTTTT
CASSESGTVGANTGELFF
>-|TRBJ2-5|TRBV24-1|TRBD2
TGTGCCACCAGTGCGGGGGGGGCAGAGACCCAGTACTTC
CATSAGGAETQYF
>many|TRBJ1-1|TRBV6-6|-
TGTGCCAGCAGTAATCCAGGGGTTATCACTGAAGCTTTCTTT
CASSNPGVITEAFF
>many|TRBJ2-7|TRBV7-2|TRBD1
TGTGCCAGCAGCAGAGACAGGGGGCGTCCCGGCGAGCAGTACTTC
CASSRDRGRPGEQYF
>many|TRBJ2-1|TRBV4-2|-
TGTGCCAGCAGCCAAGCTTCTCCGAGCTCCTACAATGAGCAGTTCTTC
CASSQASPSSYNEQFF
>many|TRBJ2-1|TRBV7-9|TRBD2
TGTGCCAGCAGCCCCCCCGGGGGGGGCGGGGGGAAACTAAATGAGCAGTTCTTC
CASSPPGGGGGKLNEQFF
>-|TRBJ2-5|TRBV9|-
TGTGCCAGCAGCGTAGCTACGCAGGCAGGACAAGAGACCCAGTACTTC
CASSVATQAGQETQYF
>-|TRBJ1-1|TRBV30|-
TGTGCCTGGGCCCTAAGACAGTTACAGAACACTGAAGCTTTCTTT
CAWALRQLQNTEAFF
>many|TRBJ2-1|TRBV20-1|TRBD2
TGCAGTGCTCTAAACCCGGGGGGAAGCTCCTACAATGAGCAGTTCTTC
CSALNPGGSSYNEQFF
>few|TRBJ2-7|TRBV28|-
TGTGCCAGCATGGACCTCTACGAGCAGTACTTC
CASMDLYEQYF
>-|TRBJ2-4|TRBV7-9|-
TGTGCCAGCAGCCGCTTAGAAGGGGCCGGTAACATTCAGTACTTC
CASSRLEGAGNIQYF
>-|TRBJ1-5|TRBV12-3/TRBV12-4|-
TGTGCCAGCAGTTCCGGAGGGCTTCAGCCCCAGCATTTT
CASSSGGLQPQHF
>many|TRBJ1-2|TRBV28|-
TGTGCCAGCAGTTCCCCCTCAGGGATGCGGGGCTACACCTTC
CASSSPSGMRGYTF
>few|TRBJ1-5|TRBV5-1|TRBD1
TGCGCCAGCAGCCTGGGACAGGGTGGCAATCAGCCCCAGCATTTT
CASSLGQGGNQPQHF
>few|TRBJ1-1|TRBV29-1|-
TGCAGCGTTGATCCGATGATAGGTTTCGAAGCTTTCTTT
CSVDPMIGFEAFF
>many|TRBJ1-5|TRBV6-6|-
TGTGCCAGCAGTTATCCCCACAGTCAGCCCCAGCATTTT
CASSYPHSQPQHF
>-|TRBJ1-5|TRBV6-1|TRBD1
TGTGCCAGCAGACAGGGACAGCGGGAACAGCCCCAGCATTTT
CASRQGQREQPQHF
>-|TRBJ2-4|TRBV3-1|-
TGTGCCAGCAGCCAACAGATGGGACTTCGAGGAGACATTCAGTACTTC
CASSQQMGLRGDIQYF
>few|TRBJ2-1|TRBV7-2|-
TGTGCCAGCAGCTCATCACCCATCCCGAATAACAATGAGCAGTTCTTC
CASSSSPIPNNNEQFF
>many|TRBJ2-7|TRBV7-2|-
TGTGCCAGCAGCTCAAATCGGGACTACGAGCAGTACTTC
CASSSNRDYEQYF
>many|TRBJ1-1|TRBV11-3|-
TGTGCCAGCAGCTCAAGAGGGACGGGAAACACTGAAGCTTTCTTT
CASSSRGTGNTEAFF
>few|TRBJ2-3|TRBV4-1|-
TGCGCCAGCAGTAGGGGTTACGGCACAGATACGCAGTATTTT
CASSRGYGTDTQYF
>few|TRBJ1-2|TRBV9|TRBD1
TGTGCCAGCAGCGCTACAGGGGGCTGGTCGGCTTACACCTTC
CASSATGGWSAYTF
>-|TRBJ2-3|TRBV5-1|-
TGCGCCAGCAGCGATCAGGGAACAGATACGCAGTATTTT
CASSDQGTDTQYF
>-|TRBJ1-2|TRBV11-2|-
TGTGCCAGCAGCTTAGCTGCGACAGGTGGCTACACCTTC
CASSLAATGGYTF
>-|TRBJ2-3|TRBV29-1|-
TGCAGCGTTGACGGGGAAAGGACAGATACGCAGTATTTT
CSVDGERTDTQYF
>few|TRBJ1-5|TRBV27|TRBD1
TGTGCCAGCAGTTCGACAGGGATAAACAATCAGCCCCAGCATTTT
CASSSTGINNQPQHF
>many|TRBJ1-2|TRBV20-1|-
TGCAGTGCTAGGCCAGCCACGAACTATGGCTACACCTTC
CSARPATNYGYTF
>-|TRBJ2-1|TRBV7-2|TRBD2
TGTGCCAGCAGACGGACTAGCGGGGACTCCTACAATGAGCAGTTCTTC
CASRRTSGDSYNEQFF
>many|TRBJ1-4|TRBV25-1|-
TGTGCCAGCTCCGGGACAAACCTAAATGAAAAACTGTTTTTT
CASSGTNLNEKLFF
>few|TRBJ1-5|TRBV6-4|-
TGTGCCAGCAGCCCCCGGCCTCACCACAACAGTGAAGGCAATCAGCCCCAGCATTTT
CASSPRPHHNSEGNQPQHF
>few|TRBJ1-6|TRBV7-6|TRBD1
TGTGCCAGCAGCTTTGGGGGACAGGGATCACCCCTCCACTTT
CASSFGGQGSPLHF
>few|TRBJ1-1|TRBV11-1|-
TGTGCCAGCAGCTACGGGTCGGGGGCTTTCTTT
CASSYGSGAFF
>few|TRBJ1-5|TRBV6-2/TRBV6-3|TRBD1
TGTGCCAGCAACCCAACAGGGGAAAATCAGCCCCAGCATTTT
CASNPTGENQPQHF
>-|TRBJ2-2|TRBV12-5|-
TGTGCTAGTGCGAGGAACACCGGGGAGCTGTTTTTT
CASARNTGELFF
>many|TRBJ2-2|TRBV6-6|-
TGTGCCAGCAGTTACTCAGGGCTGACCGTGGGGGAGCTGTTTTTT
CASSYSGLTVGELFF
>-|TRBJ1-1|TRBV9|-
TGTGCCAGCAGCGTAGGGGCAGGGGCGAACACTGAAGCTTTCTTT
CASSVGAGANTEAFF
>few|TRBJ2-7|TRBV18|-
TGTGCCAGCTCACCATCCGCGGTGGGTTCCTACGAGCAGTACTTC
CASSPSAVGSYEQYF
>-|TRBJ2-6|TRBV6-2/TRBV6-3|TRBD1
TGTGCCAGCAGTATTTTAGGGGGCCCTGGGGCCAACGTCCTGACTTTC
CASSILGGPGANVLTF
>few|TRBJ1-1|TRBV12-3/TRBV12-4|-
TGTGCCAGCAGTTTCGGGATGTCATACAACACTGAAGCTTTCTTT
CASSFGMSYNTEAFF
>many|TRBJ1-3|TRBV5-5|TRBD1
TGTGCCAGCAGCTTGCCCGGGACAGCTTCTGGAAACACCATATATTTT
CASSLPGTASGNTIYF
>many|TRBJ1-6|TRBV7-8|TRBD1
TGTGCCAGCAGCTGGAGGGACAGGGGCTCACCCCTCCACTTT
CASSWRDRGSPLHF
>many|TRBJ1-2|TRBV3-1|TRBD1
TGTGCCAGCAGCCAAGAAGGGGGCAAAGGCTACACCTTC
CASSQEGGKGYTF
>-|TRBJ2-1|TRBV4-2|TRBD2
TGTGCCAGCAGCCAAAGGACTAGCGGGGGGGCCGCATACAATGAGCAGTTCTTC
CASSQRTSGGAAYNEQFF
>-|TRBJ2-5|TRBV12-5|-
TGTGCTAGCGCGGGGGCCCGAGAGACCCAGTACTTC
CASAGARETQYF
>few|TRBJ2-1|TRBV7-3|TRBD2
TGTGCCAGCAGCTTAGGAGGACTAGCGGGGGTTAGTGAGCAGTTCTTC
CASSLGGLAGVSEQFF
>few|TRBJ1-1|TRBV20-1|TRBD1
TGCAGTGCTTTTTCGCACAGGGGAAACACTGAAGCTTTCTTT
CSAFSHRGNTEAFF
>-|TRBJ1-2|TRBV6-2/TRBV6-3|-
TGTGCCAGCAGTTCCAACCCTAGGGAGTATGGCTACACCTTC
CASSSNPREYGYTF